These 29 T cell receptor beta chains came from one sample sequenced in a study of blood T cell repertoires in COVID-19. This table comes from immunoSEQ multiplex PCR, and its TCRdb copy is limited to in-frame clones, with some not included. The sample lists 100,000 or so clones, about 85% seen once, with around 4.1% in the top ten. The material sequenced was peripheral blood. The receptors shown here come from a man in his fifties with acute or convalescent COVID-19.

The chain has TRBV5-1 and TRBJ1-2, with D perhaps matching TRBD1 (6 bases). The CDR3 extends over 13 amino acids. V gave up 1 base and J gave up 6 bases, with 10 bases separating them. Germline V gene lookup returns CDR1 SGHRS and CDR2 YFSETQ. For the CDR3, the DNA is TGCGCCAGCAGCTTGCTTCCAGGGGATGGCTACACCTTC. Its protein product is CASSLLPGDGYTF.

The DNA for the CDR3 is TGTGCCAGCAGCTTGGGGCGGAACTATGGCTACACCTTC. It translates to CASSLGRNYGYTF. V is TRBV5-8 and J is TRBJ1-2; D not certain. V lost 0 bases, J lost 2 bases, and 5 bases lay in between. CDR3 length: 13 residues. The V gene's germline CDR1 is SGHTS and CDR2 YDEGEE. Filled out from reference TRBV5-8 and TRBJ1-2, the complete variable domain reads EAGVTQSPTHLIKTRGQQATLRCSPISGHTSVYWYQQALGLGLQFLLWYDEGEERNRGNFPPRFSGRQFPNYSSELNVNALELEDSALYLCASSLGRNYGYTFGSGTRLTVV.

The CDR3 DNA is TGTGCCAGCAGCTTAGGGCCGACACGACAGAGCTATGGCTACACCTTC. Protein sequence: CASSLGPTRQSYGYTF. The V and J genes are TRBV7-3 and TRBJ1-2; tentatively, D is TRBD1 (5 bases). The CDR3 runs to 16 residues. The germline V gene encodes CDR1 SGHTA and CDR2 FQGTGA. Trimming shortened V by 2 bases and J by 4 bases, and 17 bases separated the two germline ends.

The V and J genes are TRBV11-2 and TRBJ1-2; D is perhaps TRBD1 (6 bases). The CDR3 loop spans 14 amino acids. V was cut by 7 bases and J by 5 bases, with 17 bases left in between. Germline-derived CDR1 and CDR2 are SGHAT and FQNNGV. The CDR3 spells CASTNRGGAYGYTF. The CDR3 DNA follows: TGTGCCAGCACCAATCGGGGGGGGGCATATGGCTACACCTTC.

This chain joins TRBV2 and TRBJ1-1; TRBD1 matches at 7 bases. The CDR3 is made up of 15 amino acids. With V trimmed by 4 bases and J by 0 bases, 5 bases remained unmatched. Germline CDR1 SNHLY, CDR2 FYNNEI. CDR3 region: CASSVQGLMNTEAFF. In DNA, the CDR3 is TGTGCCAGCAGTGTACAGGGGTTGATGAACACTGAAGCTTTCTTT.

The chain has TRBV5-1 and TRBJ1-2; D perhaps matches TRBD1 (6 bases). In germline, CDR1 is SGHRS, CDR2 YFSETQ. The CDR3 has 15 residues. V was trimmed by 4 bases and J by 4 bases, leaving 17 bases between them. CDR3 residues: CASSRLQGSSYGYTF. In nucleotides, the CDR3 is TGCGCCAGCAGCAGATTACAGGGAAGCAGCTATGGCTACACCTTC.

This chain uses TRBV9 with TRBJ2-7; 11 nucleotides line up with TRBD2. Trimming took 3 bases from V and 2 from J; bases not matched to a gene: 4. Germline V gene lookup returns CDR1 SGDLS and CDR2 YYNGEE. This CDR3 contains 15 residues. CDR3 loop: CASSASGGTTYEQYF. The DNA for the CDR3 is TGTGCCAGCAGCGCTAGCGGGGGGACCACCTACGAGCAGTACTTC.

This sequence joins TRBV4-1 and TRBJ2-3; 11 positions match TRBD1. V shed 1 base, J shed 6 bases, and the junction held 6 bases outside the gene matches. This CDR3 has 16 amino acids. The germline V gene encodes CDR1 MGHRA and CDR2 YSYEKL. The CDR3 region has the DNA TGCGCCAGCAGCCAAGCCGGGACAGGGGGTGCGGATACGCAGTATTTT. It specifies CASSQAGTGGADTQYF.

The V call is TRBV28, the J call TRBJ2-4; 7 nucleotides agree with TRBD2. Germline trimming cut 3 bases from V and 12 bases from J; bases unmatched to any gene: 11. The CDR3 totals 14 residues. CDR1 and CDR2 from the germline V gene are MDHEN and SYDVKM. The CDR3, as DNA: TGTGCCAGCAGTTTGGAGGCACCAAGGGACTATCAGTACTTC. This translates into CASSLEAPRDYQYF. The full variable domain, in which reference TRBV28 and TRBJ2-4 provide the parts outside the CDR3, is DVKVTQSSRYLVKRTGEKVFLECVQDMDHENMFWYRQDPGLGLRLIYFSYDVKMKEKGDIPEGYSVSREKKERFSLILESASTNQTSMYLCASSLEAPRDYQYFGAGTRLSVL.

The V call is TRBV12-5, the J call TRBJ1-6, with TRBD1 matching over 9 bases. There are 14 residues in the CDR3. Germline CDR1 reads LGHNT; CDR2 reads FRNRAP. Trimming at V came to 4 bases and at J to 9 bases, leaving 4 bases not matched to a gene. Here the CDR3 reads CASGSGQGGSPLHF. CDR3 DNA: TGTGCTAGTGGTTCGGGACAGGGTGGTTCACCCCTCCACTTT. The full variable domain, in which reference TRBV12-5 and TRBJ1-6 provide the parts outside the CDR3, is DARVTQTPRHKVTEMGQEVTMRCQPILGHNTVFWYRQTMMQGLELLAYFRNRAPLDDSGMPKDRFSAEMPDATLATLKIQPSEPRDSAVYFCASGSGQGGSPLHFGNGTRLTVT.

CDR3 in amino acids: CAWSVLTGEGSEQYF. The DNA of the CDR3 is TGTGCCTGGAGTGTACTTACGGGAGAAGGCTCCGAGCAGTACTTC. This chain uses TRBV30 with TRBJ2-7; tentatively, D is TRBD2 (6 bases). Germline V gene data show CDR1 as GTSNPN and CDR2 as SVGIG (reference sequence). Trimming shortened V by 0 bases and J by 6 bases, and 18 bases separated the two germline ends. This CDR3 region has 15 residues.

This clone was found a few times. The rearrangement links TRBV27 to TRBJ1-2; D uncertain. This CDR3 comprises 14 residues. Deletions cut 2 bases from V and 2 bases from J, with 9 bases between. Germline lookup yields CDR1 MNHEY and CDR2 SMNVEV (reference sequence). CDR3 protein: CASSLGGGNYGYTF. Here the CDR3 DNA reads TGTGCCAGCAGTTTAGGCGGCGGCAACTATGGCTACACCTTC.

The chain is built from TRBV4-1 and TRBJ2-3, with a tentative D call TRBD2 (5 bases). CDR1 is MGHRA, CDR2 YSYEKL, per germline. The CDR3 is 16 amino acids. The V gene lost 1 base and the J gene lost 1 base, with 12 bases spanning the gap. CDR3 sequence: CASSQAGVGRTDTQYF. The CDR3 DNA is TGCGCCAGCAGCCAAGCCGGGGTCGGGCGCACAGATACGCAGTATTTT.

V gene TRBV11-2 combines with J gene TRBJ1-6; a weak D match, TRBD1 (5 bases). The CDR3 covers 17 residues. CDR1 is SGHAT and CDR2 is FQNNGV in the germline V gene. V lost 1 base, J lost 2 bases, and 12 bases lay in between. CDR3 in DNA: TGTGCCAGCAGCTTAGCCCCTAGACAGCCCTATAATTCACCCCTCCACTTT. Amino acid sequence: CASSLAPRQPYNSPLHF.

This rearrangement joins TRBV4-1 to TRBJ2-3; 14 nucleotides match TRBD2. The CDR3 contains 17 residues. The V gene's germline CDR1 is MGHRA and CDR2 YSYEKL. The ends lost 5 bases at V and 8 bases at J; junction bases unmatched: 12. The CDR3 is CASSGEGTSGSKGTQYF. The CDR3 DNA reads TGCGCCAGCAGCGGAGAAGGGACTAGCGGGAGCAAGGGTACGCAGTATTTT.

The chain recombines TRBV10-3 with TRBJ2-1; 9 nucleotides align to TRBD2. Looked up from germline, CDR1 is ENHRY and CDR2 is SYGVKD. J gave up 10 bases and V 2 bases, and 9 bases lay outside the gene matches. This CDR3 is built from 15 residues. The CDR3 nucleotides read TGTGCCATCAGTGAGATATCTAGCGGGATTAGGGAGCAGTTCTTC. As protein: CAISEISSGIREQFF.

The chain carries TRBV27 and TRBJ2-1, with TRBD1 as a possible D gene (6 bases). The V end lost 4 bases, the J end lost 4 bases, and 11 bases lay between the germline ends. This CDR3 spans 14 amino acids. Germline CDR1 is MNHEY and CDR2 is SMNVEV (reference sequence). The CDR3 nucleotides read TGTGCCAGCAGTTCCGACGGGACATACAATGAGCAGTTCTTC. Translating gives CASSSDGTYNEQFF.

This clone was detected a few times. V is TRBV12-2 and J is TRBJ1-1; the table names TRBD1, a call not compared with the DNA. TRBV12-2 is shown as a pseudogene. This CDR3 spans 16 amino acids. The CDR3 DNA sequence: TGTGCAAGTCGCTCGGACAGGGGAAGAGCGAACACTGAAGCTTTCTTT. Translating it yields CASRSDRGRANTEAFF.

The rearrangement uses TRBV11-2 and TRBJ2-7, with a possible D match to TRBD2 (7 bases). Germline assignment: CDR1 SGHAT and CDR2 FQNNGV. V was pared by 5 bases and J by 3 bases, with 17 bases between. This CDR3 region has 15 residues. Written as DNA, the CDR3 is TGTGCCAGCAGCCTGGGGGGGACACCCGGCTACGAGCAGTACTTC. Translation: CASSLGGTPGYEQYF.

This clone was counted once. The rearrangement links TRBV28 to TRBJ2-1; tentative D call: TRBD1 (7 bases). With 6 bases removed from V and 9 bases from J, the gap between germline ends came to 12 bases. The CDR3 runs 12 residues. Germline-derived CDR1 and CDR2 are MDHEN and SYDVKM. In DNA form, the CDR3 reads TGTGCCAGCAGCCAGGGGGGAGGTGAGCAGTTCTTC. Translated: CASSQGGGEQFF. Together with reference TRBV28 and TRBJ2-1, the CDR3 gives the full variable domain: DVKVTQSSRYLVKRTGEKVFLECVQDMDHENMFWYRQDPGLGLRLIYFSYDVKMKEKGDIPEGYSVSREKKERFSLILESASTNQTSMYLCASSQGGGEQFFGPGTRLTVL.

The chain carries TRBV12-3 or TRBV12-4 and TRBJ1-4, with a possible D match to TRBD1 (6 bases). This CDR3 region has 12 residues. Trimming took off 7 bases at V and 8 bases at J, with 11 bases between the two ends. The CDR3 sequence: CASKLQGEKLFF. The CDR3 DNA follows: TGTGCCAGCAAACTACAGGGAGAAAAACTGTTTTTT.

The rearrangement uses TRBV6-5 and TRBJ2-7; D possibly corresponds to TRBD2 (6 bases). The germline CDR1 and CDR2 sequences are MNHEY and SVGAGI. CDR3 length: 13 amino acids. Trimming cost V 8 bases and J 2 bases, with 13 bases left between them. The CDR3 bases are TGTGCCAGCGGACGATCGGGGGCCTACGAGCAGTACTTC. Its translation: CASGRSGAYEQYF.

This chain uses TRBV6-6 with TRBJ1-5; 7 positions match TRBD1. Unmatched junction bases numbered 7, after V lost 5 bases and J lost 0 bases. The CDR3 has 16 amino acids. Per the germline V gene, CDR1 is MNHNY and CDR2 is SVGAGI (reference sequence). CDR3 residues: CASSRRQGSSNQPQHF. DNA for the CDR3: TGTGCCAGCAGTCGAAGACAGGGTTCTAGCAATCAGCCCCAGCATTTT.

The J gene is TRBJ1-5, the V gene TRBV4-2; D remains ambiguous. Between the trimmed V and J ends, which lost 7 bases and 0 bases, there was a span of 7 bases. Per germline, CDR1 LGHNA and CDR2 YNFKEQ. The CDR3 sequence is 13 residues long. The CDR3 DNA follows: TGTGCCAGCACCGAACATAGCAATCAGCCCCAGCATTTT. Protein product: CASTEHSNQPQHF.

This chain joins TRBV6-5 and TRBJ1-3; TRBD1 might be the D (5 bases). The V gene lost 7 bases and the J gene lost 2 bases, with 9 bases spanning the gap. The germline gives CDR1 MNHEY, CDR2 SVGAGI. The CDR3 runs to 13 residues. The CDR3 spells CASNPGAGNTIYF. The CDR3 DNA is TGTGCCAGCAATCCGGGGGCTGGAAACACCATATATTTT.

This clone was seen a few times. Written as DNA, the CDR3 is TGTGCCAGAAGCTTGGGAACCAGGCTCTGGCGCGACCCCAACACCATATATTTT. Translating it yields CARSLGTRLWRDPNTIYF. The chain employs TRBV5-3 and TRBJ1-3; D gene unclear. TRBV5-3 falls under the ORF class, with uncertain function. With 0 bases removed from V and 7 bases from J, the gap between germline ends came to 23 bases. There are 18 residues in the CDR3.

The rearrangement links TRBV7-8 to TRBJ1-2; D might be TRBD1 (5 bases). Per germline, CDR1 SGHVS and CDR2 FQNEAQ. V was shortened by 3 bases and J by 3 bases, with 8 bases between the two germline ends. This CDR3 contains 13 residues. CDR3 residues: CASSFGRDYGYTF. In DNA, the CDR3 is TGTGCCAGCAGCTTTGGCAGGGACTATGGCTACACCTTC.

The chain employs TRBV7-9 and TRBJ2-1, with D perhaps TRBD2 (6 bases). The germline CDR1 and CDR2 sequences are SEHNR and FQNEAQ (reference sequence). The CDR3 runs 14 residues. Trimming stripped 3 bases from V and 6 bases from J, with 12 bases between. The DNA for the CDR3 is TGTGCCAGCAGCTTGGAGGGGCTGGTCAATGAGCAGTTCTTC. It specifies CASSLEGLVNEQFF.

Remarks on this clone: The same CDR3 arises from other DNA sequences in this sample as well. This chain connects TRBV24-1 to TRBJ1-2, with 10 bases matching TRBD1. CDR3 length equals 14 residues. The J segment lost 8 bases and the V segment lost 4 bases, leaving 6 bases of the junction unmatched. Germline lookup yields CDR1 KGHDR and CDR2 SFDVKD. The CDR3 sequence: CATSETGQGGGYTF. The CDR3 DNA follows: TGTGCCACCAGTGAAACCGGACAGGGGGGAGGCTACACCTTC.